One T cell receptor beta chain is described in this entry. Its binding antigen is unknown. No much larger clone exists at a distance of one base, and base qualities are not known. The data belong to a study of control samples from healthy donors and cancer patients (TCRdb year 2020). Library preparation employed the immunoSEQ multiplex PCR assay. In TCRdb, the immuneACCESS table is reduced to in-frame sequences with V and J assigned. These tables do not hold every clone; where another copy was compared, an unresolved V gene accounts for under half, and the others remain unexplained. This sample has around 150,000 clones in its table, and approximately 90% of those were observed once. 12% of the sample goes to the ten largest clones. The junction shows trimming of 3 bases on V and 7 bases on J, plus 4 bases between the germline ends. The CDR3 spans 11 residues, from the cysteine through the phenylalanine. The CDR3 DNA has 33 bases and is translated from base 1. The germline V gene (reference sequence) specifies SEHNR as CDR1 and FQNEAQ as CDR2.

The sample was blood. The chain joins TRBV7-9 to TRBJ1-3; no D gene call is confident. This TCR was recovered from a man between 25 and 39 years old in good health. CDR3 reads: CASSFENTIYF. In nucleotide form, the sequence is TGTGCCAGCAGCTTCGAGAACACCATATATTTT.